This TCR beta chain was profiled in a study of blood T cell repertoires in COVID-19. Study overall: From the United States, Italy and Spain came samples of acute and convalescent COVID-19. PBMCs, B-cell-depleted T cells, or T cells were the source of the cDNA or gDNA that made up the material.

V was pared by 3 bases and J by 3 bases, with 14 bases between. Germline CDR1 reads DFQATT; CDR2 reads SNEGSKA (reference sequence). CDR3 length equals 14 residues. The authors' processing: Amplifying reference gene primers gave estimates of nucleated cell counts. Assay: immunoSEQ multiplex PCR; the TCRdb copy retains only in-frame clones and omits some. The V and J calls and clone size were taken over from that table, and D and trimming were inferred from the DNA. The table lists over 85,000 clones, around 87% of them singletons. The chain carries TRBV20-1 and TRBJ1-1, with D possibly matching TRBD1 (6 bases). The sequenced sample was peripheral blood. This TCR was sampled from a man in his forties or fifties with active or convalescent COVID-19. CDR3 DNA: TGCAGTGCTAGTGACCAGGGGCAGGACACTGAAGCTTTCTTT. This encodes CSASDQGQDTEAFF.